The source of this TCR beta chain is a study of identical twins. General study points: Reduced insertions were recorded for abundant cord blood beta clonotypes, with no such pattern in memory repertoires. Not following the same donors, the study drew its conclusions from cross-sectional statistical analysis.

Regarding this clonotype: Its antigen is currently unknown.

TCRdb reprocessed the 5' RACE reads via MiXCR and lists one record per CDR3 protein. The repertoire consists of about 240,000 distinct CDR3 sequences, with 8% to 11% occurring once and the leading ten covering 9% to 10%. Every one of the donors was a healthy Caucasian. The source of this sequence is a man aged 45-60 years in good health. The sequencing input was memory T cells sorted from blood.

The CDR3 here is CASSIQGGQGRQAFF. For the CDR3, the DNA is TGTGCCAGTAGTATCCAAGGGGGCCAGGGTCGGCAAGCTTTCTTT. The chain combines TRBV19 with TRBJ1-1; 7 positions agree with TRBD1. The CDR3 sequence is 15 residues long. CDR1 LNHDA and CDR2 SQIVND come from the germline V gene (reference sequence). V shed 3 bases and J 9 bases; nucleotides not matched to a gene: 13.